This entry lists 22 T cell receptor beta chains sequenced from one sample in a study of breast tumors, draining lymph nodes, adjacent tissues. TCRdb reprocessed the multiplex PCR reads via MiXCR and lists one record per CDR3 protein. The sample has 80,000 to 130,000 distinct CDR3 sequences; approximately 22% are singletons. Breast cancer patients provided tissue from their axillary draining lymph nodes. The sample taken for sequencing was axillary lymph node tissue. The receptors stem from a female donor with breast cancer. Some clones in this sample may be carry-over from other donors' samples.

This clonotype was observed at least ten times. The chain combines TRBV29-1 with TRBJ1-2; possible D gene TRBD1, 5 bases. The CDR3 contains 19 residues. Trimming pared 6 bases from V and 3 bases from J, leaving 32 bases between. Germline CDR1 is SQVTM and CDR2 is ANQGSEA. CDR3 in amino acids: CSVKTPRQDTRVVDYGYTF. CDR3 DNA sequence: TGCAGCGTAAAGACCCCTCGGCAGGACACCCGTGTTGTGGACTATGGCTACACCTTC.

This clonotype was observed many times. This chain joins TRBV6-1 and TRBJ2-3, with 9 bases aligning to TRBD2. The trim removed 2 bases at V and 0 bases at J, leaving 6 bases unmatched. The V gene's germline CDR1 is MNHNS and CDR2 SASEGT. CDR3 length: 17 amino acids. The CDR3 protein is CASSEHPSGASTDTQYF. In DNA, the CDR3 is TGTGCCAGCAGTGAACATCCTAGCGGGGCTAGCACAGATACGCAGTATTTT.

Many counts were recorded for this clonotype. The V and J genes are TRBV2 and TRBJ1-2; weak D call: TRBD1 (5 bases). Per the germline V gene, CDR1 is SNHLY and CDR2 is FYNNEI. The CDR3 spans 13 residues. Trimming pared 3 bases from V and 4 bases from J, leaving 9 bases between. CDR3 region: CASSDLGVYGYTF. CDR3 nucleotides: TGTGCCAGCAGTGACTTGGGGGTCTATGGCTACACCTTC. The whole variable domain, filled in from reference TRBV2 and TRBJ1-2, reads EPEVTQTPSHQVTQMGQEVILRCVPISNHLYFYWYRQILGQKVEFLVSFYNNEISEKSEIFDDQFSVERPDGSNFTLKIRSTKLEDSAMYFCASSDLGVYGYTFGSGTRLTVV.

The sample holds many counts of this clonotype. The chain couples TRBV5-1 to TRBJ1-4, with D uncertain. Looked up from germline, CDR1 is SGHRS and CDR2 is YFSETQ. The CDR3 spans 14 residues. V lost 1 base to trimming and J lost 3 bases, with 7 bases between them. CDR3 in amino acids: CASSLRQPNEKLFF. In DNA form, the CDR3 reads TGCGCCAGCAGCTTGAGGCAGCCTAATGAAAAACTGTTTTTT.

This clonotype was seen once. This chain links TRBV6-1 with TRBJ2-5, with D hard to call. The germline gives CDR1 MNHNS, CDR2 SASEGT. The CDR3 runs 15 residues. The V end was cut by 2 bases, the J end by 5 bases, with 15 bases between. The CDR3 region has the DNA TGTGCCAGCAGTGAACCCTCACCGGGTGCCGAGACCCAGTACTTC. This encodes CASSEPSPGAETQYF.

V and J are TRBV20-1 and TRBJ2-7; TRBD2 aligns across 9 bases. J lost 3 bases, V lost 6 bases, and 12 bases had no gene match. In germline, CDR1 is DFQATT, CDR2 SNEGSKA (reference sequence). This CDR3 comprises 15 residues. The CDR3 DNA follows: TGCAGTGCCAGAACTCCGACTAGCGGAATCTACGAGCAGTACTTC. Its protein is CSARTPTSGIYEQYF.

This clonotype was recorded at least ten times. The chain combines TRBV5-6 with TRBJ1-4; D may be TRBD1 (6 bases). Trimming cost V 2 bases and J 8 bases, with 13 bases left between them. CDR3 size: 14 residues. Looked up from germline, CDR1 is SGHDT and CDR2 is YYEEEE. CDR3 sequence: CASSLQGSWEKLFF. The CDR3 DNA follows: TGTGCCAGCAGCTTACAGGGTAGTTGGGAAAAACTGTTTTTT. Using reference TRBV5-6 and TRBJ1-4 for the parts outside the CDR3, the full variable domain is DAGVTQSPTHLIKTRGQQVTLRCSPKSGHDTVSWYQQALGQGPQFIFQYYEEEERQRGNFPDRFSGHQFPNYSSELNVNALLLGDSALYLCASSLQGSWEKLFFGSGTQLSVL.

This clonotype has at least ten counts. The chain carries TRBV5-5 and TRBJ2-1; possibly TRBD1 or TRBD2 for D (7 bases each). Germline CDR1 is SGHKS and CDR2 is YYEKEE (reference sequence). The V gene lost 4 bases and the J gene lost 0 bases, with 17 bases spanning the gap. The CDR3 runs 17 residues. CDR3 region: CASSPSGDRSSYNEQFF. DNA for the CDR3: TGTGCCAGCAGCCCAAGCGGGGACAGAAGCTCCTACAATGAGCAGTTCTTC. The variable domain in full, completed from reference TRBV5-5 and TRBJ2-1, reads DAGVTQSPTHLIKTRGQQVTLRCSPISGHKSVSWYQQVLGQGPQFIFQYYEKEERGRGNFPDRFSARQFPNYSSELNVNALLLGDSALYLCASSPSGDRSSYNEQFFGPGTRLTVL.

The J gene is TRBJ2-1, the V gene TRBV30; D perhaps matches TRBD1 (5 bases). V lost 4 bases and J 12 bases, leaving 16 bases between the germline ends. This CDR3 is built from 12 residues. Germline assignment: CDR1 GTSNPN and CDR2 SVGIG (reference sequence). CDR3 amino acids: CAWILGLDRQFF. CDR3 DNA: TGTGCCTGGATTCTGGGATTAGACAGGCAGTTCTTC.

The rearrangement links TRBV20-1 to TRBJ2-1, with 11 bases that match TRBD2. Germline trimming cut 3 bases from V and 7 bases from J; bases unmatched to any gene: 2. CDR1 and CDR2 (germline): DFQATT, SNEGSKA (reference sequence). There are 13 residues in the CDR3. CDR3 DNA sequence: TGCAGTGCTAGTCCTAGCGGGAGGAATGAGCAGTTCTTC. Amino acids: CSASPSGRNEQFF.

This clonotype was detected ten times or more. The CDR3 here is CSARDPFSAINEQFF. The CDR3 DNA reads TGCAGTGCTAGAGATCCCTTCTCGGCTATCAATGAGCAGTTCTTC. This chain uses TRBV20-1 with TRBJ2-1; D is unclear. Germline V gene sequence: CDR1 DFQATT, CDR2 SNEGSKA (reference sequence). V lost 0 bases to trimming and J lost 6 bases, with 15 bases between them. The length of the CDR3 is 15 residues.

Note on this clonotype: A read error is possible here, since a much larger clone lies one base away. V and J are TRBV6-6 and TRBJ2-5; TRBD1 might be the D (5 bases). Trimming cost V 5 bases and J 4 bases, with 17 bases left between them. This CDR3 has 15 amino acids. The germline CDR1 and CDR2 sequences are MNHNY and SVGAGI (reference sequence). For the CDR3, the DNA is TGTGCCAGCAGTCGCGTTTCAAGACAGCGAGAGACCCAGTACTTC. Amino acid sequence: CASSRVSRQRETQYF.

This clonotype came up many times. The CDR3 spells CASWYEQYF. The CDR3 bases are TGTGCCAGCTGGTACGAGCAGTACTTC. The rearrangement links TRBV5-5 to TRBJ2-7; no firm D call. The V end was cut by 7 bases, the J end by 4 bases, with 3 bases between. Germline V gene data show CDR1 as SGHKS and CDR2 as YYEKEE (reference sequence). This CDR3 is built from 9 residues. Variable domain in full (rest from reference TRBV5-5 and TRBJ2-7): DAGVTQSPTHLIKTRGQQVTLRCSPISGHKSVSWYQQVLGQGPQFIFQYYEKEERGRGNFPDRFSARQFPNYSSELNVNALLLGDSALYLCASWYEQYFGPGTRLTVT.

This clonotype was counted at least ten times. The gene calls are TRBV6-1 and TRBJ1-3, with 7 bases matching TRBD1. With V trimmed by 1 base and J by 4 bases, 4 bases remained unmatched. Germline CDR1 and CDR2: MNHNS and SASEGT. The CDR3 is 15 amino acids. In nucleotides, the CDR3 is TGTGCCAGCAGTGAAGATAGCAGGGGGGGAAACACCATATATTTT. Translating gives CASSEDSRGGNTIYF.

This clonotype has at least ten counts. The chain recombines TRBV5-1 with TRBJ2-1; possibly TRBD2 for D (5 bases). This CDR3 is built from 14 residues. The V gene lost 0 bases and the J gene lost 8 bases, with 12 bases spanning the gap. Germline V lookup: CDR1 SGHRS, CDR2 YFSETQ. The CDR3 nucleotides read TGCGCCAGCAGCTTGGGAGGGAGCTCCGATGAGCAGTTCTTC. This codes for CASSLGGSSDEQFF. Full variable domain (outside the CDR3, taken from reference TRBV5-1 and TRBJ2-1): KAGVTQTPRYLIKTRGQQVTLSCSPISGHRSVSWYQQTPGQGLQFLFEYFSETQRNKGNFPGRFSGRQFSNSRSEMNVSTLELGDSALYLCASSLGGSSDEQFFGPGTRLTVL.

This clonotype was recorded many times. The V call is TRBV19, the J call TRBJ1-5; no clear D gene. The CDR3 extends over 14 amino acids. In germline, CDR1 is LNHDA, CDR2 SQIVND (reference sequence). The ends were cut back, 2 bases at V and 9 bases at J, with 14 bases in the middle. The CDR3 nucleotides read TGTGCCAGTAGTATAAATGGCGGCCCTTGGCCCCAGCATTTT. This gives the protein CASSINGGPWPQHF.

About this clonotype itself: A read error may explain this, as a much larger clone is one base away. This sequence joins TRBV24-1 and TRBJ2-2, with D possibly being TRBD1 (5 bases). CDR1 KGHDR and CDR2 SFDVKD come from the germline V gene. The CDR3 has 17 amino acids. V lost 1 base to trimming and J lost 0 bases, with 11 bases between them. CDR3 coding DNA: TGTGCCACCAGTGATTTCTACAGGTCCCCGAACACCGGGGAGCTGTTTTTT. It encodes CATSDFYRSPNTGELFF.

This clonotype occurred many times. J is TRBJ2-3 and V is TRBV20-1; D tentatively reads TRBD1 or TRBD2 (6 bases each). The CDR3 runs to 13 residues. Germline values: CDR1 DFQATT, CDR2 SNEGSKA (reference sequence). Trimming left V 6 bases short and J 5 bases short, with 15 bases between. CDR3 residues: CSAPWGAGDTQYF. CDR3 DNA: TGCAGTGCCCCTTGGGGGGCGGGAGATACGCAGTATTTT.

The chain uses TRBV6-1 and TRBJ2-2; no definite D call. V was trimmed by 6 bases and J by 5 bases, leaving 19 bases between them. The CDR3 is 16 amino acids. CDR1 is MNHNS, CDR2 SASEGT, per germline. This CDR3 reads CASRDDTALRTGELFF. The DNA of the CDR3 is TGTGCCAGCAGGGACGACACGGCCCTTCGAACCGGGGAGCTGTTTTTT.

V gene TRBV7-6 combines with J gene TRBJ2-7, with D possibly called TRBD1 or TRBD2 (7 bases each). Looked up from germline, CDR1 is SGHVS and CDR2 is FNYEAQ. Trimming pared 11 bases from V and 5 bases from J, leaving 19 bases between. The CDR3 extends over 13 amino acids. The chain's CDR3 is CAGGGDRCHEQYF. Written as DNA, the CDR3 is TGTGCCGGGGGGGGGGACAGATGCCACGAGCAGTACTTC.

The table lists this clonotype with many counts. CDR3 bases: TGTGCCACCAGTGACTATAGGACAGCTCGCGGCTACACCTTC. Amino acid sequence: CATSDYRTARGYTF. The gene calls are TRBV24-1 and TRBJ1-2, with D perhaps matching TRBD1 (6 bases). Germline values: CDR1 KGHDR, CDR2 SFDVKD. V was clipped by 4 bases and J by 8 bases, with 16 bases between them. The CDR3 extends over 14 amino acids.

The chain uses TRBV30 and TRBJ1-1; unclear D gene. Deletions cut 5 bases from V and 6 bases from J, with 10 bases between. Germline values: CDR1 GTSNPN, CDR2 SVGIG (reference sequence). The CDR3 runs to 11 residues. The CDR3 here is CAWGIDAEAFF. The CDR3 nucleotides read TGTGCCTGGGGAATTGACGCTGAAGCTTTCTTT.